This T cell receptor beta chain originates from a study of cytomegalovirus exposure and HLA in healthy donors. Points from the study as a whole: A later analysis by the authors found several of the most significant clusters apparently linked to common viral pathogens. A reported reduction in N-insertions relative to the approximately 670-donor mean was seen in an Asian-associated ancestry cluster in a later analysis.

A remark on this clone: Its antigen is currently unknown.

Primers for the PCR totalled 60 Vbeta and 13 Jbeta. The protocol was immunoSEQ multiplex PCR, while the TCRdb copy is restricted to in-frame clones and leaves out a portion. Here the sample table reports around 27,000 clones. Sequencing was performed on PBMCs. This sequence originates from a man aged 25 to 40 in good health and CMV-seronegative.

The CDR3 loop is CASSGTIANEKLFF. The CDR3 nucleotides are TGTGCCAGCAGCGGGACTATAGCTAATGAAAAACTGTTTTTT. The V and J genes are TRBV5-6 and TRBJ1-4; tentative D call: TRBD1 (5 bases). Looked up from germline, CDR1 is SGHDT and CDR2 is YYEEEE. Deletions cut 4 bases from V and 3 bases from J, with 10 bases between. The CDR3 has 14 residues.